The 12 T cell receptor beta chains reported below all come from one sample, sequenced in a study of shared clonotypes between healthy human individuals. Profiled with immunoSEQ multiplex PCR; TCRdb holds only in-frame clones, not every one. Of about 980,000 clones detected, 76% appear once; the ten largest clones hold 1.5%. The material sequenced was memory CD4+ T cells sorted from blood. The sample's subset: CD45RA-negative fraction. The receptor source for this set is a man younger than 35 in good health.

This clone is a singleton in its sample. The chain links TRBV6-6 to TRBJ2-5; D remains ambiguous. V shed 4 bases and J shed 1 base, with 7 bases lying between them. Germline CDR1 MNHNY, CDR2 SVGAGI (reference sequence). The CDR3 consists of 13 residues. In DNA form, the CDR3 reads TGTGCCAGCAGTTCCAGGTTCCAAGAGACCCAGTACTTC. Its protein is CASSSRFQETQYF.

V is TRBV29-1 and J is TRBJ1-3; no clear D gene. The ends were cut back, 4 bases at V and 0 bases at J, with 7 bases in the middle. Germline assignment: CDR1 SQVTM and CDR2 ANQGSEA. The CDR3 has 13 amino acids. Here the CDR3 DNA reads TGCAGCGTTGTCCCGTCCTCTGGAAACACCATATATTTT. Protein sequence: CSVVPSSGNTIYF. Combining the CDR3 with reference TRBV29-1 and TRBJ1-3 gives the whole variable domain SAVISQKPSRDICQRGTSLTIQCQVDSQVTMMFWYRQQPGQSLTLIATANQGSEATYESGFVIDKFPISRPNLTFSTLTVSNMSPEDSSIYLCSVVPSSGNTIYFGEGSWLTVV.

V usage is TRBV9 and J usage is TRBJ2-5, with TRBD2 matching 10 bases. The germline gives CDR1 SGDLS, CDR2 YYNGEE. The CDR3 covers 16 residues. With 0 bases clipped from V and 4 bases from J, the junction kept 6 bases outside the gene matches. This CDR3 reads CASSVGASGGTETQYF. The CDR3 coding sequence is TGTGCCAGCAGCGTAGGGGCTAGCGGGGGAACAGAGACCCAGTACTTC.

V and J are TRBV5-5 and TRBJ1-6; D perhaps matches TRBD1 (5 bases). The germline V and J ends were trimmed by 4 bases and 9 bases, with 14 bases remaining between them. The germline V gene has CDR1 SGHKS and CDR2 YYEKEE (reference sequence). The CDR3 is made up of 14 amino acids. Here the CDR3 DNA reads TGTGCCAGCAGCGGAGGGACGGGCAGTTCACCCCTCCACTTT. This codes for CASSGGTGSSPLHF.

This clone was seen only a few times. The rearrangement uses TRBV7-2 and TRBJ2-3; D could derive from TRBD1 or TRBD2 (5 bases each). Trimming stripped 5 bases from V and 1 base from J, with 13 bases between. Germline V gene sequence: CDR1 SGHTA, CDR2 FQGNSA. The CDR3 is 15 residues long. CDR3: CASSQRGGGTDTQYF. The CDR3 DNA is TGTGCCAGCAGCCAACGTGGGGGTGGCACAGATACGCAGTATTTT.

The rearrangement links TRBV4-2 to TRBJ1-4, with unresolved D. The CDR3 totals 15 residues. Trimming removed 1 base at V and 8 bases at J, with 14 bases between. Germline assignment: CDR1 LGHNA and CDR2 YNFKEQ. CDR3 DNA: TGTGCCAGCAGCCAAGGAGCTCCTGTTGGAGAAAAACTGTTTTTT. The encoded protein is CASSQGAPVGEKLFF.

The rearrangement uses TRBV9 and TRBJ2-1, with D maybe TRBD2 (6 bases). The CDR3 has 16 amino acids. Germline V gives CDR1 SGDLS, CDR2 YYNGEE. The V end was cut by 0 bases, the J end by 6 bases, with 16 bases between. The CDR3 reads CASSVGLAGIGNEQFF. CDR3 sequence (DNA): TGTGCCAGCAGCGTAGGGCTGGCGGGAATTGGCAATGAGCAGTTCTTC.

This chain joins TRBV25-1 and TRBJ2-1; D call uncertain. CDR1 is MGHDK, CDR2 SYGVNS, per germline. The CDR3 totals 16 residues. Trimming removed 3 bases at V and 0 bases at J, with 12 bases between. The CDR3 here is CASSDRWEASYNEQFF. The CDR3 DNA follows: TGTGCCAGCAGTGATCGGTGGGAAGCCTCCTACAATGAGCAGTTCTTC.

As to this clone: The same CDR3 also results from other DNA sequences found in this sample. The chain couples TRBV5-1 to TRBJ2-7; no reliable D call. CDR1 is SGHRS, CDR2 YFSETQ, per germline. CDR3 length: 13 residues. Between the trimmed V and J ends, which lost 0 bases and 1 base, there was a span of 5 bases. CDR3 loop: CASSLVSSYEQYF. DNA of the CDR3: TGCGCCAGCAGCTTGGTCAGTTCCTACGAGCAGTACTTC.

This chain connects TRBV6-6 to TRBJ1-1, with TRBD1 as a possible D gene (5 bases). Germline lookup yields CDR1 MNHNY and CDR2 SVGAGI (reference sequence). The CDR3 totals 11 residues. Trimming shortened V by 6 bases and J by 6 bases, and 8 bases separated the two germline ends. The CDR3 spells CASSRGAEAFF. The CDR3 region has the DNA TGTGCCAGCAGCCGGGGGGCTGAAGCTTTCTTT.

The chain employs TRBV4-1 and TRBJ1-4, with 7 bases lining up with TRBD1. The V and J ends lost 4 bases and 1 base, in that order; junction bases with no gene match: 9. CDR1 and CDR2 (germline): MGHRA, YSYEKL. The CDR3 length is 17 residues. The DNA for the CDR3 is TGCGCCAGCAGCCGACAGGGTGGGAAGGTAACTAATGAAAAACTGTTTTTT. Its translation: CASSRQGGKVTNEKLFF.

This clone was picked up one time. This chain connects TRBV6-1 to TRBJ1-1, with D unclear. The CDR3 spans 18 residues. The germline V and J ends were trimmed by 3 bases and 4 bases, with 24 bases remaining between them. Germline V gives CDR1 MNHNS, CDR2 SASEGT. CDR3 residues: CASSEALWILPGSTEAFF. In DNA form, the CDR3 reads TGTGCCAGCAGTGAGGCGTTATGGATCCTACCGGGGAGCACTGAAGCTTTCTTT.